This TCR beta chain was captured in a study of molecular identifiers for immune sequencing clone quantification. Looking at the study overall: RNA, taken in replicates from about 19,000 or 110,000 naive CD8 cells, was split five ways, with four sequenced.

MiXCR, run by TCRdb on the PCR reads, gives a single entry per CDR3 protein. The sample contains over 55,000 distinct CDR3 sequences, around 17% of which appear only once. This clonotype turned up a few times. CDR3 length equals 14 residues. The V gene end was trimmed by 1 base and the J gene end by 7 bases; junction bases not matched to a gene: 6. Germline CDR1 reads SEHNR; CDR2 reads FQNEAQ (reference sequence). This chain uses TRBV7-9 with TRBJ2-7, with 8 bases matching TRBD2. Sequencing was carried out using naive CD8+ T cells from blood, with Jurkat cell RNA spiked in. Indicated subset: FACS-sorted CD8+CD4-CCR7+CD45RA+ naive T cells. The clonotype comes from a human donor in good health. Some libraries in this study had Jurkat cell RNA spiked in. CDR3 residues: CASSLGLAPLEQYF. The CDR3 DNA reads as TGTGCCAGCAGCTTAGGACTAGCGCCCTTGGAGCAGTACTTC. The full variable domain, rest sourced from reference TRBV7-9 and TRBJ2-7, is DTGVSQNPRHKITKRGQNVTFRCDPISEHNRLYWYRQTLGQGPEFLTYFQNEAQLEKSRLLSDRFSAERPKGSFSTLEIQRTEQGDSAMYLCASSLGLAPLEQYFGPGTRLTVT.